Listed below are T cell receptor beta chains from one sample, sequenced in a study of cytomegalovirus exposure and HLA in healthy donors. TCRdb keeps only in-frame clones here, not all; method: immunoSEQ multiplex PCR. The sample records 95,000 to 150,000 clones, about 83% being singletons. Specimen: PBMCs. Receptor source: a woman aged 40 to 50 in good health and CMV-seropositive. Each CDR3 is given with its conserved first and last residue. Fields, in order: V gene, D gene, J gene, clone size, CDR3 DNA, CDR3 protein. D genes are given only for firm matches. Expanded clones are given a class, and other clones once, few, many or no size at all.

>TRBV6-5|TRBD1|TRBJ1-5|.
TGTGCCAGCAGTGGAGACAGGGAGAAATGGCAGCCCCAGCATTTT
CASSGDREKWQPQHF
>TRBV11-2|.|TRBJ1-5|.
TGTGCCAGCAGCTTAGGTCGCGATCAGCCCCAGCATTTT
CASSLGRDQPQHF
>TRBV2|TRBD2|TRBJ2-1|few
TGTGCCAGCAGTGCGGGACTAGCGACTAACAATGAGCAGTTCTTC
CASSAGLATNNEQFF
>TRBV7-2|.|TRBJ2-5|few
TGTGCCAGCAGCTTAGCAGCCCGTGGAGGGGAGACCCAGTACTTC
CASSLAARGGETQYF
>TRBV10-1|TRBD2|TRBJ2-7|.
TGCGCCAGCAGTGTAGGGACTAGCGGGACCTACGAGCAGTACTTC
CASSVGTSGTYEQYF
>TRBV28|.|TRBJ2-7|.
TGTGCCAGCAGCGTTAGGGCAGGGGAAGCTCGCGAGCAGTACTTC
CASSVRAGEAREQYF
>TRBV2|.|TRBJ2-3|.
TGTGCCAACAAAGGGGAAGGGGATACGCAGTATTTT
CANKGEGDTQYF
>TRBV4-3|.|TRBJ2-6|.
TGCGCCAGCAGCCAAGCAGGTCAGGGGATCGGGGCCAACGTCCTGACTTTC
CASSQAGQGIGANVLTF
>TRBV7-3|.|TRBJ1-3|.
TGTGCCAGCAGCTTTCAGTTCGGAAACACCATATATTTT
CASSFQFGNTIYF
>TRBV11-2|.|TRBJ2-2|.
TGTGCCACCATCGGGACTCTCGACACCGGGGAGCTGTTTTTT
CATIGTLDTGELFF
>TRBV6-1|TRBD1|TRBJ1-2|.
TGTGCCAGCAGTGATAAGACACCGGGAGGGACAGGGGGCGTCTATGGCTACACCTTC
CASSDKTPGGTGGVYGYTF
>TRBV9|TRBD1|TRBJ1-1|.
TGTGCCAGCAGCGTAGCGACAGGGGATACTGAAGCTTTCTTT
CASSVATGDTEAFF
>TRBV1|.|TRBJ2-2|.
TGCACCAGCAGCCCTATCCGGGGAGCGGCCGGGGAGCTGTTTTTT
CTSSPIRGAAGELFF
>TRBV27|.|TRBJ1-3|.
TGTGCCAGCGCCCTGGACAGAAATCGTGGAAACACCATATATTTT
CASALDRNRGNTIYF
>TRBV6-1|TRBD1|TRBJ2-2|.
TGTGCCAGCAGTGCGACAGGGATAGGCTCCGGGGAGCTGTTTTTT
CASSATGIGSGELFF
>TRBV5-1|.|TRBJ1-3|.
TGCGCCAGCAGCTTGGAACGAGGACTTGGAAACACCATATATTTT
CASSLERGLGNTIYF
>TRBV7-2|TRBD2|TRBJ2-2|.
TGTGCCAGCAGCTCGTTAGCGGGCTCCGGGGAGCTGTTTTTT
CASSSLAGSGELFF
>TRBV27|.|TRBJ2-1|once
TGTGCCAGCAGGACTAGCAATGAGCAGTTCTTC
CASRTSNEQFF
>TRBV5-6|.|TRBJ2-7|.
TGTGCCAGCAGCTTAATCGCCAGGGCTCGCGAGCAGTACTTC
CASSLIARAREQYF
>TRBV11-2|.|TRBJ2-7|.
TGTGCCAGCAGCCCCGGTCCCGGGGACGAGCAGTACTTC
CASSPGPGDEQYF
>TRBV9|TRBD1|TRBJ2-1|.
TGTGCCAGCAGCGTAGGTGGACAGGGCAATGAGCAGTTCTTC
CASSVGGQGNEQFF
>TRBV27|.|TRBJ2-3|.
TGTGCCAGCAGTAAGTGGCAGGGCACAGATACGCAGTATTTT
CASSKWQGTDTQYF
>TRBV27|.|TRBJ2-7|.
TGTGCCAGCAGGGACCCCGGGACAACTCCGGGCGAGCAGTACTTC
CASRDPGTTPGEQYF
>TRBV30|.|TRBJ1-2|few
TGTGCCTGGAGTGTACTATCAGCGGGAGGGGATGGCTACACCTTC
CAWSVLSAGGDGYTF
>TRBV9|.|TRBJ2-4|.
TGTGCCAGCAGCGTAGATGGGCTAGCCAAAAACATTCAGTACTTC
CASSVDGLAKNIQYF
>TRBV5-1|.|TRBJ1-1|once
TGCGCCAGCAGCTTGACAGGGACTGAAGCTTTCTTT
CASSLTGTEAFF
>TRBV28|.|TRBJ2-7|.
TGTGCCAGCAGTCCACCCCAGACAGGTGGAGTAGGGCAGTACTTC
CASSPPQTGGVGQYF
>TRBV30|.|TRBJ1-5|.
TGTGCCTGGAGTATGTGGGGGGGGGAACAGCCCCAGCATTTT
CAWSMWGGEQPQHF
>TRBV5-1|.|TRBJ2-3|once
TGCGCCAGCACCGGGAGTCCGGGAGTAAACGATACGCAGTATTTT
CASTGSPGVNDTQYF
>TRBV6-5|.|TRBJ2-1|once
TGTGCCAGCAAAGACATCGACAATGAGCAGTTCTTC
CASKDIDNEQFF
>TRBV19|.|TRBJ1-2|.
TGTGCCAGTAGTGAATCGGGAATCGCGCTTGCATCGGATGGTTACACCTTC
CASSESGIALASDGYTF
>TRBV5-1|.|TRBJ2-2|.
TGCGCCAGCAGCTTAATGACCTCATATAGGGGGTCGGCCGGGGAGCTGTTTTTT
CASSLMTSYRGSAGELFF
>TRBV10-3|.|TRBJ2-2|.
TGTGCCATCAGTGCGCCGGACACCGGGGAGCTGTTTTTT
CAISAPDTGELFF
>TRBV5-1|.|TRBJ2-5|few
TGCGCCAGCAGCTTATTAGCGACCCAAGAGACCCAGTACTTC
CASSLLATQETQYF
>TRBV19|.|TRBJ2-1|once
TGTGCCAGTAGTATCGGGGGCGGGAGACATTACAATGAGCAGTTCTTC
CASSIGGGRHYNEQFF
>TRBV7-9|TRBD2|TRBJ2-7|.
TGTGCCAGCAGCGTGGGACTAGCGGGATGGGAGCAGTACTTC
CASSVGLAGWEQYF
>TRBV7-3|TRBD1|TRBJ1-2|.
TGTGCCAGCAGCCCACAGGGGCGTCAAGACTATGGCTACACCTTC
CASSPQGRQDYGYTF
>TRBV2|TRBD1|TRBJ2-7|.
TGTGCCAGCAGTGAAGTCCCCCAACAGGGGGGATCCTACGAGCAGTACTTC
CASSEVPQQGGSYEQYF
>TRBV30|TRBD2|TRBJ2-2|few
TGTGCCTGGAGTCGGGGGGCCGGGGAGCTGTTTTTT
CAWSRGAGELFF
>TRBV4-3|.|TRBJ2-7|once
TGCGCCAGCAGCCAAGATCTCCGGGTCGAGCAGTACTTC
CASSQDLRVEQYF
>TRBV6-5|.|TRBJ2-7|.
TGTGCCAGCAGTTTAACCCTCGAGGGGGGGGGCTACGAGCAGTACTTC
CASSLTLEGGGYEQYF
>TRBV11-1|.|TRBJ1-2|.
TGTGCCAGCAGCCTGGACACAAACTATGGCTACACCTTC
CASSLDTNYGYTF
>TRBV5-1|.|TRBJ1-1|.
TGCGCCAGCAGGGGGTCGCGGGGAACAGGAGTAATAGTCAACACTGAAGCTTTCTTT
CASRGSRGTGVIVNTEAFF
>TRBV4-3|.|TRBJ2-1|.
TGCGCCAGCAGCCAAGATGAGAGGACAGATTACAATGAGCAGTTCTTC
CASSQDERTDYNEQFF
>TRBV7-9|TRBD2|TRBJ2-1|.
TGTGCCAGCAGCTTTTTTGGGACTAGCGGGCTTACCTACAATGAGCAGTTCTTC
CASSFFGTSGLTYNEQFF
>TRBV6-5|TRBD1|TRBJ1-1|once
TGTGCCAGCAGACAGGGGTCCTCGTGTGAAGCTTTCTTT
CASRQGSSCEAFF
>TRBV7-9|TRBD1|TRBJ2-7|.
TGTGCCAGCAGCTCGCCGGGGACAGGGGAGGACGAGCAGTACTTC
CASSSPGTGEDEQYF
>TRBV4-1|TRBD2|TRBJ2-7|.
TGCGCCAGCAGCCAAACCCTACTAGCGGGAAGGAGCGAGCAGTACTTC
CASSQTLLAGRSEQYF
>TRBV28|TRBD1|TRBJ2-1|.
TGTGCCAGCAGTTTAGAGGGGGCCTCCTACAATGAGCAGTTCTTC
CASSLEGASYNEQFF
>TRBV6-5|TRBD2|TRBJ2-7|once
TGTGCCAGCAGTCAGACCGGGACTAGCGGTTACGAGCAGTACTTC
CASSQTGTSGYEQYF